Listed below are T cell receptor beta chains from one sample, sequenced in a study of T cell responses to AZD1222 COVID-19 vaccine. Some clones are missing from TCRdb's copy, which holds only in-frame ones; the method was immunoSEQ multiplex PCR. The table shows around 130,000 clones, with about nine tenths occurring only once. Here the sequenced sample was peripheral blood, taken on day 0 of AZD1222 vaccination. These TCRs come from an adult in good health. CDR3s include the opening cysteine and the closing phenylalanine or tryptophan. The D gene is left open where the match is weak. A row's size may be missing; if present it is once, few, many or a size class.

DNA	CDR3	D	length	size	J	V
TGTGCCAGCAGCACGACAGGGATTGAAAAACTGTTTTTT	CASSTTGIEKLFF	TRBD1	13	few	TRBJ1-4	TRBV6-5
TGTGCCACCAGTGATCTGGTCACCGGGGAGCTGTTTTTT	CATSDLVTGELFF	-	13	-	TRBJ2-2	TRBV24-1
TGCGCCAGCAGCTTGGGACAGGTCTATGGCTACACCTTC	CASSLGQVYGYTF	-	13	-	TRBJ1-2	TRBV5-1
TGTGCCAGCAGCGTGGCTAGCGGGGGTTACGAGCAGTACTTC	CASSVASGGYEQYF	TRBD2	14	once	TRBJ2-7	TRBV9
TGTGCCAGCAGCTTAGCGGTGGGACAGAGTGGCTACACCTTC	CASSLAVGQSGYTF	TRBD1	14	-	TRBJ1-2	TRBV7-9
TGTGCCAGCTCACGAGGGCCGGACACTGAAGCTTTCTTT	CASSRGPDTEAFF	-	13	-	TRBJ1-1	TRBV18
TGTGCCAGCAGTTTAGGGCAGAACACTGAAGCTTTCTTT	CASSLGQNTEAFF	-	13	-	TRBJ1-1	TRBV12-3/TRBV12-4
TGTGCCAGCAGCCTGATGACAGGGAACGCCAATCAGCCCCAGCATTTT	CASSLMTGNANQPQHF	TRBD1	16	-	TRBJ1-5	TRBV28
TGTGCCACCAGCAGAGATGCGGAGGGGACCATATATTTT	CATSRDAEGTIYF	-	13	-	TRBJ1-3	TRBV15
TGCGCCAGCAGTCCGCCGGAAACAGGGACAGAGACCCAGTACTTC	CASSPPETGTETQYF	-	15	-	TRBJ2-5	TRBV23-1
TGTGCTAGTGCCCTGGGACAGGGGGCGCGATATGGCTACACCTTC	CASALGQGARYGYTF	TRBD1	15	few	TRBJ1-2	TRBV12-5
TGTGCCAGCTCACCGCCTGGGATCAGAGAAGCTTTCTTT	CASSPPGIREAFF	-	13	-	TRBJ1-1	TRBV18
TGTGCCAGTAGTCCAACCGGGGGCGGGTATGGCTACACCTTC	CASSPTGGGYGYTF	-	14	-	TRBJ1-2	TRBV19
TGTGCCAGCAGCTTAGATCTTTCACCCCTCCACTTT	CASSLDLSPLHF	-	12	-	TRBJ1-6	TRBV11-2
TGTGCCAGTACCTCCAGACGGGGGGTACAAGAGACCCAGTACTTC	CASTSRRGVQETQYF	TRBD2	15	-	TRBJ2-5	TRBV19
TGTGCCTGGAGTTCCCCGGGACAGGATCCTAACTATGGCTACACCTTC	CAWSSPGQDPNYGYTF	TRBD1	16	many	TRBJ1-2	TRBV30
TGTGCCAGCAGGGCCCCCGGAGCAACTGAAGCTTTCTTT	CASRAPGATEAFF	-	13	-	TRBJ1-1	TRBV6-5
TGTGCCAGCAGCTCAATAGCGGGAGGTAGCGAGCAGTACTTC	CASSSIAGGSEQYF	TRBD2	14	-	TRBJ2-7	TRBV9
TGTGCCAGCAGCTCATCAGAGACCCAGTACTTC	CASSSSETQYF	-	11	-	TRBJ2-5	TRBV7-2
TGTGCCAGCAGCTTAGATGGGGGGCGCTGGGATGGCTACACCTTC	CASSLDGGRWDGYTF	-	15	few	TRBJ1-2	TRBV11-3
TGCGCCAGCAGCCAACAGGGTCGGCGTGGAAACACCATATATTTT	CASSQQGRRGNTIYF	-	15	-	TRBJ1-3	TRBV4-1
TGTGCCTGGAGCCAGCTAGCCAAAAACATTCAGTACTTC	CAWSQLAKNIQYF	-	13	-	TRBJ2-4	TRBV30
TGTGCCATCAGTGTTGGGGCCTACAATGAGCAGTTCTTC	CAISVGAYNEQFF	-	13	-	TRBJ2-1	TRBV10-3
TGTGCCAGCAGGGGAGACAGGGCCGACACTGAAGCTTTCTTT	CASRGDRADTEAFF	TRBD1	14	once	TRBJ1-1	TRBV6-5
TGCGCCAGCGCGCGGGGCCCCAATCAGCCCCAGCATTTT	CASARGPNQPQHF	-	13	-	TRBJ1-5	TRBV10-1
TGTGCCAGCAGCTTAAGTCGGCAGGGGGAGGGCTACACCTTC	CASSLSRQGEGYTF	TRBD1	14	-	TRBJ1-2	TRBV7-2
TGTGCCAGCAGCGGATTGGGGGACAGGGTTGGACAGCCCCAGCATTTT	CASSGLGDRVGQPQHF	TRBD1	16	-	TRBJ1-5	TRBV5-5
TGTGCCAGCAGAACAAGCGGGCCCACAGATACGCAGTATTTT	CASRTSGPTDTQYF	-	14	-	TRBJ2-3	TRBV6-5
TGTGCCTGGAGTCGGACTAGCGGGGGGGTCACAGATACGCAGTATTTT	CAWSRTSGGVTDTQYF	TRBD2	16	-	TRBJ2-3	TRBV30
TGCGCCAGCAGTCAATCAGGGGGACGGGACTACGAGCAGTACTTC	CASSQSGGRDYEQYF	-	15	-	TRBJ2-7	TRBV23-1
TGTGCCAGCAGGGCAGGGGCTCGAAACACCATATATTTT	CASRAGARNTIYF	-	13	-	TRBJ1-3	TRBV28
TGTGCCAGCAGTTTTTCGGCTCTCAACGAGCAGTACTTC	CASSFSALNEQYF	-	13	-	TRBJ2-7	TRBV12-3/TRBV12-4
TGTGCCACCAGAGCCGGACAGGGGGCATCCTACGAGCAGTACTTC	CATRAGQGASYEQYF	TRBD1	15	once	TRBJ2-7	TRBV6-5
TGTGCCAGCAGCGTACAGGTGGGGGGCAATCAGCCCCAGCATTTT	CASSVQVGGNQPQHF	-	15	-	TRBJ1-5	TRBV28
TGTGCCACCAGCAGAGCGACAGGGATTGGTAATTCACCCCTCCACTTT	CATSRATGIGNSPLHF	TRBD1	16	-	TRBJ1-6	TRBV15
TGTGCCAGCAGCTTGTACAGGCGGAATTCACCCCTCCACTTT	CASSLYRRNSPLHF	-	14	-	TRBJ1-6	TRBV5-6
TGTGCCACCAGCAGGGACAGGGGGGCCGGGGAGCTGTTTTTT	CATSRDRGAGELFF	TRBD1	14	once	TRBJ2-2	TRBV15
TGTGCCAGCAGTGAGGCGGGGGCCATCTACGAGCAGTACTTC	CASSEAGAIYEQYF	-	14	-	TRBJ2-7	TRBV7-2
TGTGCCAGCAGTGAATGGGCGGGAGTCCCGGATACGCAGTATTTT	CASSEWAGVPDTQYF	TRBD2	15	-	TRBJ2-3	TRBV6-1
TGTGCCAGCAGTCCCTTAAGGGCGGATCAAGAGACCCAGTACTTC	CASSPLRADQETQYF	-	15	-	TRBJ2-5	TRBV11-2
TGCGCCAGCAGCTCGCGACAGGGAGATTCACCCCTCCACTTT	CASSSRQGDSPLHF	TRBD1	14	-	TRBJ1-6	TRBV5-1
TGTGCCAGCAGCCAAGTTGGGGACGGCGAGCGCTATGGCTACACCTTC	CASSQVGDGERYGYTF	-	16	few	TRBJ1-2	TRBV3-1/TRBV3-2
TGTGCCAGCAGTCCCGGACAGGGCCCTGGAAACACCATATATTTT	CASSPGQGPGNTIYF	TRBD1	15	-	TRBJ1-3	TRBV11-3
TGTGCCAGCAGTCGACCGCGGCGAGGCACTGAAGCTTTCTTT	CASSRPRRGTEAFF	-	14	-	TRBJ1-1	TRBV28
TGTGCCAGTAGTAGAACATCCGGGACAGTAAACACCGGGGAGCTGTTTTTT	CASSRTSGTVNTGELFF	TRBD1	17	once	TRBJ2-2	TRBV19
TGTGCCAGCTCAGAGAGGGCCCCCGCCTACGAGCAGTACTTC	CASSERAPAYEQYF	-	14	-	TRBJ2-7	TRBV18
TGTGCCAGCAGCTTAAGGGCCTCGAACGGGGAGCTGTTTTTT	CASSLRASNGELFF	-	14	few	TRBJ2-2	TRBV7-3
TGTGCCAGCAGCTTAGCAGAGGGCTACGAGCAGTACTTC	CASSLAEGYEQYF	-	13	-	TRBJ2-7	TRBV7-8